This T cell receptor (beta chain) was documented in a study of blood T cell repertoires in COVID-19. The overall study: Samples of COVID-19 (acute and convalescent) were obtained from the United States, Italy and Spain.

This CDR3 comprises 15 residues. Deletions cut 4 bases from V and 9 bases from J, with 21 bases between. Germline V gene sequence: CDR1 MNHEY, CDR2 SVGAGI. Assay: immunoSEQ multiplex PCR; the TCRdb copy retains only in-frame clones and omits some. The sample consists of around 200,000 clones, approximately 79% of them appearing once. Sequencing was performed on peripheral blood. The sequence was collected from a human donor in a cohort sampled during active COVID-19. The chain is built from TRBV6-5 and TRBJ2-5; maybe TRBD2 (6 bases). CDR3 sequence: CASSSSGTGSWAQYF. The CDR3 DNA reads TGTGCCAGCAGTTCATCCGGGACTGGATCCTGGGCCCAGTACTTC.